This TCR beta chain was recovered during a study of metastatic and nonmetastatic thyroid tumors. Study-level background: Samples came from malignant and benign thyroid patients, and repertoires were compared across blood and tumor or nodule tissue. Findings and limits, study-wide: Relative to benign nodules, malignant thyroid tumors were reportedly characterized by significantly elevated TCR beta diversity in blood and tumor.

Source study methods: The study's classifier, a distant-metastasis tool for papillary thyroid cancer, was built using CDR3 differences across clinicopathological groups. TCRdb re-analyzed the PCR reads using MiXCR. The V and J calls and clone size are TCRdb's, not the authors'. Of roughly 12,000 clones listed, around a third are singletons. Each patient went into thyroid surgery without having received any treatment. V lost 5 bases to trimming and J lost 7 bases; unmatched junction nucleotides: 7. Germline V gene data show CDR1 as SGHTA and CDR2 as FQGNSA. This CDR3 has 14 amino acids. Note on this clone: Its antigen is not known.

Material: tumor tissue. The V gene is TRBV7-2, the J gene TRBJ1-5; TRBD1 matches 8 bases. This TCR was recovered from a male donor with papillary thyroid cancer or a benign thyroid nodule (not recorded which). Some clones in this sample may be carry-over from other donors' samples. The CDR3 DNA reads TGTGCCAGCAGCCTGGGACAGGTTTACCAGCCCCAGCATTTT. Translating gives CASSLGQVYQPQHF.